One and the same sample provided the 5 T cell receptor beta chains below, sequenced in a study of T cell responses to AZD1222 COVID-19 vaccine. Sequencing was performed with immunoSEQ multiplex PCR; in TCRdb, only in-frame clones are kept and a portion is missing. The sample shows 150,000 to 200,000 clones, approximately 93% of them seen only once. The sample here was peripheral blood, taken on day 0 of AZD1222 vaccination. The receptors come from an adult in good health.

The chain recombines TRBV29-1 with TRBJ2-1; a possible D gene is TRBD2 (6 bases). Trimming stripped 7 bases from V and 5 bases from J, with 15 bases between. Per germline, CDR1 SQVTM and CDR2 ANQGSEA. CDR3 length: 13 residues. The CDR3: CSASNGGNNEQFF. The DNA of the CDR3 is TGCAGCGCCTCAAACGGGGGAAACAATGAGCAGTTCTTC.

The chain is built from TRBV15 and TRBJ1-1; D uncertain. Trimming took off 8 bases at V and 2 bases at J, with 12 bases between the two ends. The CDR3 is made up of 13 amino acids. Germline V gene lookup returns CDR1 LNHNV and CDR2 YYDKDF (reference sequence). As DNA, the CDR3 is TGTGCCACCGGGTTGGCGGATAACACTGAAGCTTTCTTT. This gives the protein CATGLADNTEAFF.

This clone was seen once. The chain employs TRBV2 and TRBJ1-2, with D possibly being TRBD1 (5 bases). CDR3 size: 14 residues. Germline CDR1 is SNHLY and CDR2 is FYNNEI. The germline V and J ends were trimmed by 8 bases and 5 bases, with 18 bases remaining between them. The CDR3 DNA is TGTGCCAGCCTAAGAGACAGTCGGATGTATGGCTACACCTTC. Its translation: CASLRDSRMYGYTF.

The chain links TRBV5-5 to TRBJ1-6; 8 nucleotides line up with TRBD1. The CDR3 consists of 16 residues. Germline V gene data show CDR1 as SGHKS and CDR2 as YYEKEE (reference sequence). V trimming: 6 bases; J trimming: 11 bases; junction bases outside the gene matches: 16. The CDR3 loop reads CASNQTPGQDATPLHF. CDR3 in DNA: TGTGCCAGCAACCAAACACCGGGACAGGACGCGACACCCCTCCACTTT.

The rearrangement links TRBV20-1 to TRBJ2-5, with unresolved D. Trimming removed 3 bases from V and 2 bases from J, with 4 bases in between. CDR3 length equals 11 residues. The germline V gene encodes CDR1 DFQATT and CDR2 SNEGSKA (reference sequence). CDR3 bases: TGCAGTGCTAGCCTACAAGAGACCCAGTACTTC. This encodes CSASLQETQYF.